These 14 T cell receptor beta chains came from one sample sequenced in a study of T cell repertoires in cytomegalovirus infection. TCRdb re-analysed the reads in MiXCR, keeping a single row per CDR3 protein. The repertoire has about 260,000 distinct CDR3 sequences, roughly an eighth of them found once; the top ten carry 8.5% to 10%. The sample taken for sequencing was PBMCs. All receptors come from a human donor in good health (CMV status not recorded). Some clones in this sample may be carry-over from other donors' samples.

Ten or more counts support this clonotype. This chain connects TRBV28 to TRBJ1-2; possibly TRBD1 for D (6 bases). This CDR3 has 14 amino acids. Per the germline V gene, CDR1 is MDHEN and CDR2 is SYDVKM. V lost 4 bases to trimming and J lost 5 bases, with 14 bases between them. The CDR3: CASSSRTQGYGYTF. In nucleotides, the CDR3 is TGTGCCAGCAGTTCACGCACACAGGGATATGGCTACACCTTC.

In this sample, this clonotype turned up many times. The CDR3 nucleotides are TGTGCCAGTAGTATCTCCGAGCCGGGACTAGCCTTCTACAATGAGCAGTTCTTC. Translating it yields CASSISEPGLAFYNEQFF. The chain is built from TRBV19 and TRBJ2-1, with 9 bases fitting TRBD2. The V gene's germline CDR1 is LNHDA and CDR2 SQIVND (reference sequence). V lost 3 bases to trimming and J lost 3 bases; unmatched junction nucleotides: 12. The CDR3 has 18 amino acids.

This clonotype was seen a few times. This chain links TRBV19 with TRBJ2-7; 12 nucleotides agree with TRBD2. V gave up 10 bases and J gave up 3 bases; unmatched junction bases: 4. The length of the CDR3 is 13 residues. The germline V gene encodes CDR1 LNHDA and CDR2 SQIVND (reference sequence). The CDR3 sequence: CAIGLAGIYEQYF. CDR3 DNA: TGTGCCATTGGACTAGCGGGGATCTACGAGCAGTACTTC.

In its sample, this clonotype was seen many times. The gene calls are TRBV6-1 and TRBJ2-3; D gene ambiguous. Per the germline V gene, CDR1 is MNHNS and CDR2 is SASEGT. V dropped 6 bases and J dropped 4 bases, with 17 bases sitting between them. The CDR3 extends over 15 amino acids. Written as DNA, the CDR3 is TGTGCCAGCAGAGTGTCTCTAGAAGGGTCAGATACGCAGTATTTT. Translation gives CASRVSLEGSDTQYF.

The table lists this clonotype with many counts. The chain has TRBV27 and TRBJ2-7, with 11 bases lining up with TRBD1. CDR1 and CDR2 from the germline V gene are MNHEY and SMNVEV (reference sequence). The CDR3 sequence is 16 residues long. The junction had 10 bases not matched to a gene; V was cut back by 7 bases and J by 2 bases. As DNA, the CDR3 is TGTGCCAGCACCCCCCGTGGGGGACAGGGGGCCTACGAGCAGTACTTC. Protein sequence: CASTPRGGQGAYEQYF.

This clonotype was seen only a few times. The V gene is TRBV27, the J gene TRBJ1-1; no clear D. Looked up from germline, CDR1 is MNHEY and CDR2 is SMNVEV (reference sequence). This CDR3 is 14 amino acids long. V lost 0 bases, J lost 7 bases, and 12 bases lay in between. The CDR3 spells CASSLSGPEIEAFF. DNA for the CDR3: TGTGCCAGCAGTTTATCGGGCCCAGAAATTGAAGCTTTCTTT.

This clonotype occurred many times. The V call is TRBV12-3 or TRBV12-4, the J call TRBJ1-5; D perhaps matches TRBD1 (5 bases). The CDR3 loop spans 16 amino acids. Trimming took off 4 bases at V and 4 bases at J, with 17 bases between the two ends. In nucleotides, the CDR3 is TGTGCCAGCAGTTCCGGCAGGGAAGGTTGGAATCAGCCCCAGCATTTT. Translated: CASSSGREGWNQPQHF.

This clonotype was found many times. V usage is TRBV7-8 and J usage is TRBJ2-5; TRBD2 is a possible D gene (6 bases). Germline V gene data show CDR1 as SGHVS and CDR2 as FQNEAQ. The CDR3 totals 15 residues. V lost 6 bases, J lost 4 bases, and 18 bases lay in between. CDR3 coding DNA: TGTGCCAGCAGGAGAGCGGAGGGAGGAGGAGAGACCCAGTACTTC. Translating it yields CASRRAEGGGETQYF.

This clonotype was picked up a small number of times. The V gene is TRBV19, the J gene TRBJ1-3, with 8 bases fitting TRBD1. The trim removed 6 bases at V and 4 bases at J, leaving 5 bases unmatched. Germline V gene sequence: CDR1 LNHDA, CDR2 SQIVND (reference sequence). CDR3 length: 14 residues. CDR3 in DNA: TGTGCCAGTAGGAGGACAGGGAACGGAAACACCATATATTTT. Translated, it gives CASRRTGNGNTIYF.

The CDR3 region has the DNA TGTGCCAGCAGCTTAACAGGGGGCGTTGTTACCGGGGAGCTGTTTTTT. This sequence encodes CASSLTGGVVTGELFF. The rearrangement links TRBV7-3 to TRBJ2-2, with TRBD1 matching 7 bases. In germline, CDR1 is SGHTA, CDR2 FQGTGA. This CDR3 region has 16 residues. V lost 0 bases, J lost 5 bases, and 6 bases stayed unmatched.

This clonotype was counted many times. CDR3: CASSPFLAYNEQFF. The CDR3 coding sequence is TGTGCCAGCAGCCCCTTCTTGGCTTACAATGAGCAGTTCTTC. The chain employs TRBV7-2 and TRBJ2-1, with D unclear. The CDR3 has 14 amino acids. The V gene lost 5 bases and the J gene lost 4 bases, with 12 bases spanning the gap. The V gene's germline CDR1 is SGHTA and CDR2 FQGNSA.

The chain has TRBV6-6 and TRBJ1-5; no clear D gene. The V gene lost 0 bases and the J gene lost 7 bases, with 4 bases spanning the gap. The CDR3 is 12 amino acids. Germline loops: CDR1 MNHNY, CDR2 SVGAGI (reference sequence). CDR3 nucleotide sequence: TGTGCCAGCAGTTACTCGAGACAGCCCCAGCATTTT. Amino acid sequence: CASSYSRQPQHF.

This clonotype was recorded many times. The chain employs TRBV19 and TRBJ1-5; D remains unclear. V lost 6 bases and J lost 0, with 12 bases in between. Looked up from germline, CDR1 is LNHDA and CDR2 is SQIVND (reference sequence). The CDR3 consists of 15 residues. CDR3 coding DNA: TGTGCCAGTAGCACCTTTGCAGTTAGCAATCAGCCCCAGCATTTT. Protein product: CASSTFAVSNQPQHF.

This clonotype turned up a few times. The chain employs TRBV12-3 or TRBV12-4 and TRBJ2-2; weak D call: TRBD1 (6 bases). This CDR3 contains 16 residues. Trimming took 0 bases from V and 7 from J, leaving 15 bases between them. The CDR3 is CASSLADRLWIGELFF. The CDR3 nucleotides are TGTGCCAGCAGTTTAGCCGACAGGCTTTGGATCGGGGAGCTGTTTTTT.